This T cell receptor (beta chain) was observed in a study of control samples from healthy donors and cancer patients. Profiled with immunoSEQ multiplex PCR; TCRdb holds only in-frame clones, not every one. The sample has about 120,000 clones, about nine tenths seen once. V dropped 5 bases and J dropped 8 bases, with 12 bases sitting between them. Germline V gene sequence: CDR1 SGHAT, CDR2 FQNNGV. The CDR3 sequence is 12 residues long. The source material was blood. This TCR derives from a man aged 35 to 55 in good health. The chain links TRBV11-2 to TRBJ1-1, with D unclear. CDR3 DNA sequence: TGTGCCAGCAGCCGCGCTGTAGGGGAAGCTTTCTTT. Its translation is CASSRAVGEAFF.